One sample yielded the 6 T cell receptor beta chains listed below, sequenced in a study of T cell changes during pregnancy in multiple sclerosis. TCRdb's table, derived via immunoSEQ multiplex PCR, lists solely in-frame clones and lacks some. The sample yields more than 85,000 clones, 94% seen once. Sample: peripheral blood, taken after pregnancy. The receptors here all came from a female donor in good health, enrolled as a control in a pregnancy study.

This clone was picked up a small number of times. This chain uses TRBV6-4 with TRBJ2-2; 12 nucleotides agree with TRBD2. CDR3 length equals 16 residues. Germline V lookup: CDR1 MRHNA, CDR2 SNTAGT. Trimming at V came to 3 bases and at J to 5 bases, leaving 4 bases not matched to a gene. CDR3 bases: TGTGCCAGCAGTGAGCACGGACTAGCGGGAACCGGGGAGCTGTTTTTT. It is translated as CASSEHGLAGTGELFF.

The rearrangement joins TRBV28 to TRBJ2-7; 14 bases fit TRBD2. Germline loops: CDR1 MDHEN, CDR2 SYDVKM. V shed 4 bases and J 4 bases; nucleotides not matched to a gene: 6. This CDR3 is built from 16 residues. CDR3 in DNA: TGTGCCAGCAGTTCCGGGACTAGCGGGAGTGGTTACGAGCAGTACTTC. As protein: CASSSGTSGSGYEQYF.

The rearrangement links TRBV21-1 to TRBJ1-3. TRBV21-1 constitutes a pseudogene. The CDR3 runs 15 residues. The DNA of the CDR3 is TGTGCCAGCAGCAGTGGCGGGTTTCCCGGAAACACCATATATTTT. Encoded protein: CASSSGGFPGNTIYF.

The chain is built from TRBV7-2 and TRBJ2-7; TRBD2 might be the D (5 bases). The germline V and J ends were trimmed by 3 bases and 3 bases, with 21 bases remaining between them. Germline assignment: CDR1 SGHTA and CDR2 FQGNSA. The CDR3 spans 17 residues. The CDR3 DNA follows: TGTGCCAGCAGCTTGCCAGCTTTGGAGGAATTCTTCTACGAGCAGTACTTC. Its translation is CASSLPALEEFFYEQYF.

CDR3 nucleotides: TGTGCCAGCAGCCCCAAGGGCGGACAGGCAAACACCGGGGAGCTGTTTTTT. Amino acid sequence: CASSPKGGQANTGELFF. The rearrangement joins TRBV5-4 to TRBJ2-2, with 7 bases fitting TRBD1. CDR3 length equals 17 residues. In germline, CDR1 is SGHNT, CDR2 YYREEE (reference sequence). The V segment lost 4 bases and the J segment 2 bases; nucleotides outside the gene matches: 11.

V and J are TRBV7-6 and TRBJ1-5; perhaps TRBD1 as D (5 bases). V was cut by 1 base and J by 5 bases, with 9 bases left in between. CDR3 length equals 14 residues. The V gene's germline CDR1 is SGHVS and CDR2 FNYEAQ. Here the CDR3 reads CASSLEEGYQPQHF. In DNA, the CDR3 is TGTGCCAGCAGCTTAGAGGAGGGGTATCAGCCCCAGCATTTT.